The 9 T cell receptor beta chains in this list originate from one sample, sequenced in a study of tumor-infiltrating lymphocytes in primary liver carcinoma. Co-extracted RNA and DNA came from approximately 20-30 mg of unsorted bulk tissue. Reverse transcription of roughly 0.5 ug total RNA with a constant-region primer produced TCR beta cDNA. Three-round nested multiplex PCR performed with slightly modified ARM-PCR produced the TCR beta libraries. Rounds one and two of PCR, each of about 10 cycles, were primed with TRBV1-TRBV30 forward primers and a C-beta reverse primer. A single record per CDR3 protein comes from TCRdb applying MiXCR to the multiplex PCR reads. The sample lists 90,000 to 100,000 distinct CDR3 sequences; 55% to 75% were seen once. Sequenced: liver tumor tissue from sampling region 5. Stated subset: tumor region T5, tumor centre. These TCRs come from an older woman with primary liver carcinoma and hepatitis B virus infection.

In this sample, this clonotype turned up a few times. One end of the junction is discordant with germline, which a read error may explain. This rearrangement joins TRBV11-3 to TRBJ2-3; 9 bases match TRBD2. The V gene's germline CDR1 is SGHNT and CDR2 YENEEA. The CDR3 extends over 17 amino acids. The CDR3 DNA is TGTGTCAGCAGCCCGGGACTAGCAGGCGGTAGCACAGATACGCAGTATTTT. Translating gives CVSSPGLAGGSTDTQYF.

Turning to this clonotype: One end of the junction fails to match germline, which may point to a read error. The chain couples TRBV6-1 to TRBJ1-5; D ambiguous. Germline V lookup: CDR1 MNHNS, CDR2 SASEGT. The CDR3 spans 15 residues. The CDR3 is CASSEAGGSNQPQHF. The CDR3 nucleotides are TGTGCTAGCAGTGAAGCGGGAGGGTCCAATCAGCCCCAGCATTTT.

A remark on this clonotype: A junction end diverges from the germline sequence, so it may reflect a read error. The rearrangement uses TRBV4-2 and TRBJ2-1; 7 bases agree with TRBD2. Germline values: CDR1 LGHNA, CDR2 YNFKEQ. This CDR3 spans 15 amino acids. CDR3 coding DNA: TGTGCCAGCAGCCCCTTAGGACTAGTGATCGATGAGGAGTTCTTC. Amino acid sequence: CASSPLGLVIDEEFF.

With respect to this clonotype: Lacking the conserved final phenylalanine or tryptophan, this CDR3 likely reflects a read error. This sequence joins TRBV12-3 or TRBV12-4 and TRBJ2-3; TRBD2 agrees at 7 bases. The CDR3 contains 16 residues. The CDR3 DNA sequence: TGTGTCAGCAGTGACGTAGGGCCAGGGAGGGCCTATACTCAGTATTAT. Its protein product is CVSSDVGPGRAYTQYY.

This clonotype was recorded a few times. The CDR3 reads CAWSVWGRNGANVLTF. The CDR3 DNA reads as TGTGCCTGGAGTGTTTGGGGGCGGAATGGGGCCAACGTCCTGACTTTC. The V and J genes are TRBV30 and TRBJ2-6, with D possibly being TRBD1 (6 bases). Trimming removed 0 bases from V and 3 bases from J, with 12 bases in between. This CDR3 contains 16 residues. Germline V lookup: CDR1 GTSNPN, CDR2 SVGIG (reference sequence). The complete variable domain, with remaining parts taken from reference TRBV30 and TRBJ2-6, reads SQTIHQWPATLVQPVGSPLSLECTVEGTSNPNLYWYRQAAGRGLQLLFYSVGIGQISSEVPQNLSASRPQDRQFILSSKKLLLSDSGFYLCAWSVWGRNGANVLTFGAGSRLTVL.

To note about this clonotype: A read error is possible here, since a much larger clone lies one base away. CDR3: CASSKGDSRRSSNYGYTF. CDR3 nucleotide sequence: TGTGCCAGCAGCAAAGGGGATTCTAGGCGCTCATCTAACTATGGCTACACCTTC. The chain couples TRBV4-2 to TRBJ1-2; weak D call: TRBD1 (5 bases). The CDR3 has 18 residues. V dropped 5 bases and J dropped 0 bases, with 22 bases sitting between them. CDR1 is LGHNA, CDR2 YNFKEQ, per germline.

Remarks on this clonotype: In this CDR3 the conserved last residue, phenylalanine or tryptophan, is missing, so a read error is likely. The CDR3 spells CASSIAARTDTQYL. The DNA for the CDR3 is TGTGCCAGCAGCATAGCAGCCCGCACAGATACGCAGTATCTT. This chain joins TRBV11-2 and TRBJ2-3, with D hard to call. Trimming removed 5 bases at V and 1 base at J, with 10 bases between. CDR3 size: 14 residues. CDR1 is SGHAT and CDR2 is FQNNGV in the germline V gene.

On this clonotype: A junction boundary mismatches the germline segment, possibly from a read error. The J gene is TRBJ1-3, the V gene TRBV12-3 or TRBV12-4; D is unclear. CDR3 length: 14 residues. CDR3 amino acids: CANSLRGARNAIYF. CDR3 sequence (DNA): TGTGCCAACAGTTTACGAGGTGCTCGAAACGCCATATATTTT.

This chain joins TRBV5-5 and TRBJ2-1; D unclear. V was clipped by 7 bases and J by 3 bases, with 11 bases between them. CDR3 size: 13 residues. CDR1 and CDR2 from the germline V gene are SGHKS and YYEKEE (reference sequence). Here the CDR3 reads CASCSDGYNEQFF. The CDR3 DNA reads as TGTGCCAGCTGCTCTGACGGCTACAATGAGCAGTTCTTC.